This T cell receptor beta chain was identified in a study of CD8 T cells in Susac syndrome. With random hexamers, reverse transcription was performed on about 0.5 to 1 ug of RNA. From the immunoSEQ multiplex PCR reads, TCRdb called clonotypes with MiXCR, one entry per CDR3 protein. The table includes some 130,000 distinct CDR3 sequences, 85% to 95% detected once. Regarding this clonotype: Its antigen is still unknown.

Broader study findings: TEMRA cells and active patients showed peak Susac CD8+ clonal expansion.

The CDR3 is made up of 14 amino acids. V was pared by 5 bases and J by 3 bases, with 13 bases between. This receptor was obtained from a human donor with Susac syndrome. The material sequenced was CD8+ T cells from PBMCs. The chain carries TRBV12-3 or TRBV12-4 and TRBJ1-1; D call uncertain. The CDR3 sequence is CASSPGYEYTEAFF. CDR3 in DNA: TGTGCCAGCAGTCCCGGGTACGAGTACACTGAAGCTTTCTTT.